The text below deals with one TCR beta chain. The antigen is not known. A much more abundant neighbour one base away suggests this may be a read error. This entry is derived from a study of T-cell reconstitution after alpha-beta-depleted transplantation in children. General study points: Expanded clones from the graft, numbering several hundred, reportedly supplied alpha-beta T cells about two months after transplant. One year after transplant, T-cell counts and diversity came mostly from newly produced T cells.

The germline gives CDR1 MDHEN, CDR2 SYDVKM. CDR3 length: 13 residues. Using unique molecular identifiers, the investigators prepared the TCRbeta library. From the PCR reads, TCRdb called clonotypes with MiXCR, one entry per CDR3 protein. The sample records fewer than 350,000 distinct CDR3 sequences, roughly 7.8% being singletons. The rearrangement links TRBV28 to TRBJ1-1, with TRBD1 matching over 7 bases. Material: peripheral blood, obtained 360 days after TCRalphabeta/CD19-depleted stem cell transplant. The clonotype comes from a female patient aged 2 to 10 who had a stem cell transplant for Fanconi anemia, so the T cells may come from the graft donor. The CDR3 loop is CAGSLLGQVETFF. The CDR3 DNA is TGTGCCGGCAGTTTATTAGGACAGGTCGAAACTTTCTTT.